The following is a TCR beta chain sequence with its context. Its cognate antigen is unknown. These data belong to a study of identical twins. Study-level findings and limits: Cross-sectional statistical analysis was relied on for the conclusions, without the same donors being followed.

TCRdb re-called the 5' RACE reads with MiXCR, one entry per CDR3 protein. Here the sample spans about 690,000 distinct CDR3 sequences, over 20% being singletons. Germline V gives CDR1 MNHEY, CDR2 SVGAGI. CDR3 length equals 16 residues. With V trimmed by 4 bases and J by 6 bases, 7 bases remained unmatched. This same sample was also part of a study on T cells expressing NK-cell markers.

Sequencing was performed on PBMCs. The rearrangement links TRBV6-5 to TRBJ2-2; 11 positions match TRBD2. This receptor was taken from a woman in her late teens or twenties in good health. CDR3 nucleotides: TGTGCCAGCAGTTTGCTGACTAGCGGGACCCCCGGGGAGCTGTTTTTT. It is translated as CASSLLTSGTPGELFF.